The 18 T cell receptor beta chains below all came from one sample that was sequenced in a study of blood T cell repertoires in COVID-19. The data were produced by immunoSEQ multiplex PCR, yet TCRdb's version contains in-frame clones alone and is incomplete. The sample holds roughly 250,000 clones, 85% to 95% seen once. The material sequenced was PBMCs or T cells enriched from blood (not recorded which). These receptors all come from a woman under 30 who had recovered from COVID-19.

The chain couples TRBV7-3 to TRBJ2-1, with TRBD2 matching over 8 bases. The CDR3 length is 16 residues. Looked up from germline, CDR1 is SGHTA and CDR2 is FQGTGA. The ends lost 5 bases at V and 2 bases at J; junction bases unmatched: 8. The CDR3 DNA reads TGTGCCAGCAGCGTGAACGGGGGGGAAGCCTACAATGAGCAGTTCTTC. This sequence encodes CASSVNGGEAYNEQFF.

The chain couples TRBV7-2 to TRBJ1-3, with D hard to call. This CDR3 contains 14 residues. Germline lookup yields CDR1 SGHTA and CDR2 FQGNSA. V was clipped by 5 bases and J by 0 bases, with 8 bases between them. The CDR3 sequence: CASSLPRSGNTIYF. As DNA, the CDR3 is TGTGCCAGCAGCCTACCTCGCTCTGGAAACACCATATATTTT.

V usage is TRBV11-3 and J usage is TRBJ2-2, with TRBD1 as a possible D gene (8 bases). CDR1 is SGHNT and CDR2 is YENEEA in the germline V gene. The CDR3 runs to 17 residues. V was trimmed by 1 base and J by 3 bases, leaving 15 bases between them. DNA for the CDR3: TGTGCCAGCAGCTTAGGGACAGGGAGGGATCACACCGGGGAGCTGTTTTTT. This translates into CASSLGTGRDHTGELFF.

The rearrangement uses TRBV12-3 or TRBV12-4 and TRBJ1-2; D is undetermined. The CDR3 contains 10 residues. V lost 4 bases to trimming and J lost 13 bases, with 10 bases between them. CDR3 in amino acids: CASSYMRPTF. The CDR3 DNA is TGTGCCAGCAGTTACATGCGGCCCACCTTC.

The CDR3 DNA is TGCGCCAGCAGCTCACGCGGCGCGGGGGAGCAGTACTTC. It codes for CASSSRGAGEQYF. V gene TRBV5-1 combines with J gene TRBJ2-7, with D possibly being TRBD2 (6 bases). This CDR3 comprises 13 residues. Per germline, CDR1 SGHRS and CDR2 YFSETQ. Trimming cost V 3 bases and J 7 bases, with 14 bases left between them.

V and J are TRBV5-1 and TRBJ1-1; 9 nucleotides align to TRBD1. In germline, CDR1 is SGHRS, CDR2 YFSETQ. The CDR3 spans 14 residues. Losses at the gene ends were 5 bases for V and 3 bases for J; bases not matched to a gene: 5. DNA for the CDR3: TGCGCCAGCAGTCTACAGGGGGCGGACACTGAAGCTTTCTTT. Its protein is CASSLQGADTEAFF.

The genes are TRBV5-4 and TRBJ2-7; 8 nucleotides agree with TRBD2. Germline CDR1 SGHNT, CDR2 YYREEE (reference sequence). This CDR3 contains 14 residues. Unmatched junction bases numbered 6, after V lost 3 bases and J lost 4 bases. The CDR3 is CASSSSASGYEQYF. In DNA, the CDR3 is TGTGCCAGCAGCTCTTCGGCTAGCGGGTACGAGCAGTACTTC.

V and J are TRBV29-1 and TRBJ2-3, with D perhaps matching TRBD2 (6 bases). V was cut by 5 bases and J by 10 bases, with 19 bases left in between. This CDR3 contains 13 residues. CDR1 and CDR2 (germline): SQVTM, ANQGSEA. This CDR3 reads CSVNRDSRGAQYF. CDR3 DNA: TGCAGCGTTAATAGGGACTCACGAGGAGCGCAGTATTTT.

This clone showed up just a few times. This chain joins TRBV5-4 and TRBJ1-2; TRBD1 aligns across 9 bases. CDR3 length equals 14 residues. Germline V lookup: CDR1 SGHNT, CDR2 YYREEE (reference sequence). After removal of 1 base from V and 5 bases from J, the junction contained 3 bases not matched to a gene. The CDR3 here is CASSLTGGRYGYTF. The DNA for the CDR3 is TGTGCCAGCAGCTTGACAGGGGGCAGATATGGCTACACCTTC.

This chain uses TRBV12-5 with TRBJ2-7; 10 bases line up with TRBD2. Trimming removed 7 bases from V and 2 bases from J; junction bases left unmatched: 8. Germline CDR1 and CDR2: LGHNT and FRNRAP. The CDR3 is made up of 15 amino acids. The CDR3 DNA reads as TGTGCTAGTGCTTACAGCGGGAGGGTCCCCTACGAGCAGTACTTC. Its translation: CASAYSGRVPYEQYF.

This clone was found once. CDR3 amino acids: CASSLLGQGTMNTEAFF. Written as DNA, the CDR3 is TGTGCCAGCAGCTTACTGGGACAGGGAACGATGAACACTGAAGCTTTCTTT. The genes are TRBV11-2 and TRBJ1-1; 9 nucleotides line up with TRBD1. This CDR3 is 17 amino acids long. The germline gives CDR1 SGHAT, CDR2 FQNNGV. V was clipped by 2 bases and J by 0 bases; unmatched bases: 7.

The V and J genes are TRBV24-1 and TRBJ2-3; 8 bases map to TRBD2. Trimming took 0 bases from V and 6 from J; bases not matched to a gene: 1. Germline-derived CDR1 and CDR2 are KGHDR and SFDVKD. The CDR3 is 14 amino acids. The CDR3 sequence is CATSDLLAGDTQYF. Written as DNA, the CDR3 is TGTGCCACCAGTGATTTGCTAGCGGGCGATACGCAGTATTTT.

This clone showed up just once. This chain connects TRBV5-8 to TRBJ1-3; tentatively, D is TRBD1 (5 bases). Trimming stripped 2 bases from V and 0 bases from J, with 9 bases between. The CDR3 is made up of 15 amino acids. Germline V gives CDR1 SGHTS, CDR2 YDEGEE. The CDR3 spells CASSLRGSSGNTIYF. In DNA, the CDR3 is TGTGCCAGCAGCTTACGGGGGAGCTCTGGAAACACCATATATTTT.

This CDR3 reads CASSRDTGREKLFF. The CDR3 coding sequence is TGTGCCAGCAGTCGGGACACCGGAAGAGAAAAACTGTTTTTT. The J gene is TRBJ1-4, the V gene TRBV14; perhaps TRBD1 as D (6 bases). Germline CDR1 and CDR2: SGHDN and FVKESK. The V end lost 6 bases, the J end lost 8 bases, and 16 bases lay between the germline ends. CDR3 size: 14 residues. Complete variable domain (other parts from reference TRBV14 and TRBJ1-4): EAGVTQFPSHSVIEKGQTVTLRCDPISGHDNLYWYRRVMGKEIKFLLHFVKESKQDESGMPNNRFLAERTGGTYSTLKVQPAELEDSGVYFCASSRDTGREKLFFGSGTQLSVL.

This chain connects TRBV6-5 to TRBJ2-3; possibly TRBD2 for D (6 bases). Germline V gene lookup returns CDR1 MNHEY and CDR2 SVGAGI. V lost 5 bases and J 6 bases, leaving 18 bases between the germline ends. There are 15 residues in the CDR3. In nucleotides, the CDR3 is TGTGCCAGCAGTCCCCTCCGCGGGGAGATGGATACGCAGTATTTT. This encodes CASSPLRGEMDTQYF.

This chain joins TRBV2 and TRBJ2-3; 8 positions match TRBD1. V shed 6 bases, J shed 2 bases, and the junction held 7 bases outside the gene matches. In germline, CDR1 is SNHLY, CDR2 FYNNEI. The CDR3 has 15 residues. DNA for the CDR3: TGTGCCAGCAGCGGACAGGGTACCTTCACAGATACGCAGTATTTT. This codes for CASSGQGTFTDTQYF.

The gene calls are TRBV27 and TRBJ1-6; D remains ambiguous. Germline V gene data show CDR1 as MNHEY and CDR2 as SMNVEV (reference sequence). This CDR3 has 13 amino acids. V was pared by 9 bases and J by 3 bases, with 9 bases between. The CDR3 sequence is CARELSYNSPLHF. The CDR3 nucleotides read TGTGCCAGGGAGCTGAGCTATAATTCACCCCTCCACTTT.

The rearrangement links TRBV11-2 to TRBJ2-1; 9 nucleotides agree with TRBD2. J gave up 1 base and V 5 bases, and 3 bases lay outside the gene matches. The CDR3 is 15 residues long. The germline V gene has CDR1 SGHAT and CDR2 FQNNGV. CDR3 in DNA: TGTGCCAGCAGCCCCGGACTAGCGTCCTACAATGAGCAGTTCTTC. It encodes CASSPGLASYNEQFF.